The rows below give T cell receptor beta chains drawn from one sample of a study of cytomegalovirus exposure and HLA in healthy donors. Some clones are missing from TCRdb's copy, which holds only in-frame ones; the method was immunoSEQ multiplex PCR. The sample includes under 85,000 clones, just over 65% of them seen just once. Input material: PBMCs. These receptor sequences come from a woman aged 25-40 years in good health and CMV-seronegative. Each CDR3 is given with its conserved first and last residue. A D gene is named only where the DNA matches it firmly. The size field is filled for only some rows; it gives once, few, many or a size class.

clone_size: few
j_call: TRBJ2-3
v_call: TRBV6-1
d_call: TRBD2
cdr3_length: 15
cdr3_aa: CASSGLAGGSDTQYF
cdr3_nt: TGTGCCAGCAGTGGACTAGCGGGGGGGTCAGATACGCAGTATTTT

clone_size: .
j_call: TRBJ1-6
v_call: TRBV5-1
d_call: .
cdr3_length: 13
cdr3_aa: CASSLERGSPLHF
cdr3_nt: TGCGCCAGCAGCTTGGAACGGGGATCACCCCTCCACTTT

clone_size: .
j_call: TRBJ2-1
v_call: TRBV28
d_call: TRBD2
cdr3_length: 14
cdr3_aa: CASSLAGRHNEQFF
cdr3_nt: TGTGCCAGCAGTTTGGCCGGGAGGCACAATGAGCAGTTCTTC

clone_size: .
j_call: TRBJ1-1
v_call: TRBV5-1
d_call: TRBD1
cdr3_length: 13
cdr3_aa: CAREGDRVGEAFF
cdr3_nt: TGCGCGCGGGAGGGAGACAGGGTGGGTGAAGCTTTCTTT

clone_size: few
j_call: TRBJ1-2
v_call: TRBV6-5
d_call: TRBD1
cdr3_length: 16
cdr3_aa: CASSYQTGQGANGYTF
cdr3_nt: TGTGCCAGCAGTTACCAAACCGGACAGGGGGCGAATGGCTACACCTTC

clone_size: once
j_call: TRBJ2-7
v_call: TRBV29-1
d_call: TRBD2
cdr3_length: 15
cdr3_aa: CSVGGGLAAPYEQYF
cdr3_nt: TGCAGCGTTGGGGGCGGACTAGCGGCACCATACGAGCAGTACTTC

clone_size: .
j_call: TRBJ2-3
v_call: TRBV9
d_call: .
cdr3_length: 17
cdr3_aa: CASSVDGGRKGTDTQYF
cdr3_nt: TGTGCCAGCAGCGTCGACGGGGGGCGAAAGGGCACAGATACGCAGTATTTT

clone_size: .
j_call: TRBJ1-4
v_call: TRBV5-1
d_call: .
cdr3_length: 14
cdr3_aa: CASSLGATNEKLFF
cdr3_nt: TGCGCCAGCAGCTTGGGGGCGACTAATGAAAAACTGTTTTTT

clone_size: many
j_call: TRBJ1-2
v_call: TRBV19
d_call: TRBD1
cdr3_length: 17
cdr3_aa: CASSILLRDRGEYGYTF
cdr3_nt: TGTGCCAGTAGTATTCTATTACGGGACAGGGGCGAATATGGCTACACCTTC

clone_size: .
j_call: TRBJ1-6
v_call: TRBV7-8
d_call: .
cdr3_length: 17
cdr3_aa: CASSLARWELGNSPLHF
cdr3_nt: TGTGCCAGCAGCTTAGCCCGTTGGGAGTTGGGTAATTCACCCCTCCACTTT

clone_size: .
j_call: TRBJ1-2
v_call: TRBV18
d_call: .
cdr3_length: 15
cdr3_aa: CASSPPTARNYGYTF
cdr3_nt: TGTGCCAGCTCACCCCCGACGGCTAGGAACTATGGCTACACCTTC

clone_size: .
j_call: TRBJ1-2
v_call: TRBV7-6
d_call: .
cdr3_length: 13
cdr3_aa: CASSLYTGNGYTF
cdr3_nt: TGTGCCAGCAGCTTATATACAGGAAATGGCTACACCTTC

clone_size: .
j_call: TRBJ1-1
v_call: TRBV7-9
d_call: TRBD1
cdr3_length: 16
cdr3_aa: CASSFPGQGSRTEAFF
cdr3_nt: TGTGCCAGCAGCTTTCCGGGACAGGGATCGCGGACTGAAGCTTTCTTT

clone_size: .
j_call: TRBJ2-3
v_call: TRBV7-3
d_call: TRBD2
cdr3_length: 17
cdr3_aa: CASSLRASGGLTDTQYF
cdr3_nt: TGTGCCAGCAGCTTAAGGGCTAGCGGGGGGCTAACAGATACGCAGTATTTT

clone_size: .
j_call: TRBJ2-1
v_call: TRBV7-9
d_call: .
cdr3_length: 14
cdr3_aa: CASSLVRGGHEQFF
cdr3_nt: TGTGCCAGCAGCTTAGTCCGCGGGGGCCATGAGCAGTTCTTC

clone_size: few
j_call: TRBJ2-7
v_call: TRBV5-4
d_call: TRBD2
cdr3_length: 14
cdr3_aa: CASSPASGVYEQYF
cdr3_nt: TGTGCCAGCAGCCCCGCTAGCGGGGTCTACGAGCAGTACTTC

clone_size: .
j_call: TRBJ2-6
v_call: TRBV7-9
d_call: .
cdr3_length: 17
cdr3_aa: CASSLLQSPSGANVLTF
cdr3_nt: TGTGCCAGCAGCTTATTGCAGTCCCCCTCTGGGGCCAACGTCCTGACTTTC

clone_size: .
j_call: TRBJ2-7
v_call: TRBV7-3
d_call: TRBD1
cdr3_length: 13
cdr3_aa: CASSLQGGSEQYF
cdr3_nt: TGTGCCAGCAGCCTACAGGGGGGTAGCGAGCAGTACTTC

clone_size: few
j_call: TRBJ1-4
v_call: TRBV28
d_call: TRBD1
cdr3_length: 16
cdr3_aa: CASSFRPGTADEKLFF
cdr3_nt: TGTGCCAGCAGTTTTCGTCCGGGGACAGCGGATGAAAAACTGTTTTTT

clone_size: few
j_call: TRBJ2-1
v_call: TRBV27
d_call: .
cdr3_length: 13
cdr3_aa: CASSPLGSNEQFF
cdr3_nt: TGTGCCAGCAGCCCTCTCGGTTCCAATGAGCAGTTCTTC

clone_size: .
j_call: TRBJ1-1
v_call: TRBV7-9
d_call: .
cdr3_length: 15
cdr3_aa: CASSRFSTGNTEAFF
cdr3_nt: TGTGCCAGCAGTAGATTCTCGACAGGTAACACTGAAGCTTTCTTT

clone_size: .
j_call: TRBJ2-7
v_call: TRBV4-1
d_call: .
cdr3_length: 13
cdr3_aa: CASSGGAYYEQYF
cdr3_nt: TGCGCCAGCAGTGGGGGGGCCTACTACGAGCAGTACTTC

clone_size: .
j_call: TRBJ1-2
v_call: TRBV29-1
d_call: TRBD1
cdr3_length: 15
cdr3_aa: CSVCGARGQSYGYTF
cdr3_nt: TGCAGCGTTTGTGGGGCAAGGGGGCAGTCCTATGGCTACACCTTC

clone_size: .
j_call: TRBJ2-7
v_call: TRBV7-6
d_call: TRBD2
cdr3_length: 14
cdr3_aa: CASSPSGGSYEQYF
cdr3_nt: TGTGCCAGCAGCCCTAGCGGGGGGTCCTACGAGCAGTACTTC

clone_size: .
j_call: TRBJ1-1
v_call: TRBV27
d_call: .
cdr3_length: 14
cdr3_aa: CASSLFQENTEAFF
cdr3_nt: TGTGCCAGCAGTTTATTCCAGGAGAACACTGAAGCTTTCTTT

clone_size: .
j_call: TRBJ1-2
v_call: TRBV28
d_call: .
cdr3_length: 17
cdr3_aa: CASSLSVRGQPGYGYTF
cdr3_nt: TGTGCCAGCAGTTTATCCGTACGAGGACAGCCCGGCTATGGCTACACCTTC

clone_size: .
j_call: TRBJ1-6
v_call: TRBV7-3
d_call: TRBD1
cdr3_length: 15
cdr3_aa: CASSLETGGNSPLHF
cdr3_nt: TGTGCCAGCAGCTTAGAGACAGGGGGAAATTCACCCCTCCACTTT